One T cell receptor beta chain is described in this entry. Clones were read by immunoSEQ multiplex PCR, and TCRdb kept only the in-frame ones, dropping some. The sample contains some 270,000 clones, roughly 87% of which appear only once. The data belong to a study of blood T cell repertoires in COVID-19. The wider study: Material from acute and convalescent COVID-19 was sourced from the United States, Italy and Spain.

This receptor was identified in a woman aged 40 to 49 who had recovered from COVID-19. Sequencing used peripheral blood.

The CDR3 is CASSSSGGPYEQYF. The DNA for the CDR3 is TGCGCCAGCAGCTCTAGCGGGGGCCCCTACGAGCAGTACTTC. The rearrangement links TRBV5-1 to TRBJ2-7; 10 bases match TRBD2. This CDR3 contains 14 residues. Germline-derived CDR1 and CDR2 are SGHRS and YFSETQ. The V gene end was trimmed by 3 bases and the J gene end by 2 bases; junction bases not matched to a gene: 2.